What follows are 30 T cell receptor beta chains derived from one specimen sequenced in a study of T cells in Graves' hyperthyroidism and ophthalmopathy. The TCR beta CDR3 regions underwent amplification using RNA transcripts as the source. HTBI primers were used for first-round RT-PCR of the TCR CDR3. TCRdb called the multiplex PCR reads again in MiXCR, with one record for every CDR3 protein. Of roughly 400,000 distinct CDR3 sequences listed, about 25% are singletons. Sequencing was performed on blood. These receptors all come from a man aged 50 to 59 with Graves' hyperthyroidism.

This clonotype occurred many times. The V and J genes are TRBV2 and TRBJ2-5; D unclear. Germline V gene data show CDR1 as SNHLY and CDR2 as FYNNEI. Trimming left V 5 bases short and J 2 bases short, with 3 bases between. This CDR3 has 11 residues. For the CDR3, the DNA is TGTGCCAGCAGTAAACAAGAGACCCAGTACTTC. Protein product: CASSKQETQYF.

This clonotype was recorded many times. The J gene is TRBJ2-7, the V gene TRBV11-3; the D call may be TRBD1 or TRBD2 (5 bases each). The CDR3 runs to 15 residues. Trimming cost V 3 bases and J 2 bases, with 14 bases left between them. Germline CDR1 is SGHNT and CDR2 is YENEEA. CDR3 sequence reads: CASSLHRDGPYEQYF. The CDR3 DNA follows: TGTGCCAGCAGCTTGCACCGGGACGGACCCTACGAGCAGTACTTC.

The chain couples TRBV5-1 to TRBJ2-5; no clear D. The V end lost 0 bases, the J end lost 1 base, and 13 bases lay between the germline ends. The CDR3 extends over 16 amino acids. Germline values: CDR1 SGHRS, CDR2 YFSETQ. The CDR3 bases are TGCGCCAGCAGCTTGGGGTTGGGGTTAGCCCAAGAGACCCAGTACTTC. Translation: CASSLGLGLAQETQYF.

This clonotype was detected many times. The V call is TRBV28, the J call TRBJ2-2; D is unresolved. CDR1 is MDHEN, CDR2 SYDVKM, per germline. The CDR3 consists of 13 residues. V lost 7 bases, J lost 1 base, and 7 bases lay in between. CDR3 residues: CASINRNTGELFF. The CDR3 DNA follows: TGTGCCAGCATAAACAGGAACACCGGGGAGCTGTTTTTT.

The CDR3 DNA reads as TGTGCCAGCAGCTTGGGGCCGGGGGGAGGGCCGCAGTATTTT. Translated, it gives CASSLGPGGGPQYF. The gene calls are TRBV7-3 and TRBJ2-3, with 7 bases matching TRBD2. CDR1 is SGHTA and CDR2 is FQGTGA in the germline V gene. The CDR3 contains 14 residues. V lost 3 bases to trimming and J lost 10 bases; unmatched junction nucleotides: 10.

Comments on this clonotype: Just one base apart from a much larger clone, this may be a read error. V usage is TRBV2 and J usage is TRBJ1-1, with D perhaps matching TRBD1 (5 bases). CDR1 and CDR2 from the germline V gene are SNHLY and FYNNEI. This CDR3 region has 13 residues. CDR3 coding DNA: TGTACCAGCAGTGACGGGGTGCGGGGCGAAGCTTTCTTT. Its protein product is CTSSDGVRGEAFF.

This chain joins TRBV5-1 and TRBJ1-1; no clear D. V dropped 2 bases and J dropped 1 base, with 6 bases sitting between them. CDR3 size: 13 residues. Germline values: CDR1 SGHRS, CDR2 YFSETQ. The CDR3 sequence: CASSLWRNTEAFF. CDR3 DNA sequence: TGCGCCAGCAGCTTATGGAGGAACACTGAAGCTTTCTTT.

The chain has TRBV29-1 and TRBJ2-1, with 10 bases identical to TRBD1. Unmatched junction bases numbered 8, after V lost 6 bases and J lost 6 bases. CDR1 and CDR2 from the germline V gene are SQVTM and ANQGSEA. The CDR3 is made up of 14 amino acids. The DNA for the CDR3 is TGCAGCGTCACGACAGGGGGCGCCCCCAATGAGCAGTTCTTC. Its translation is CSVTTGGAPNEQFF.

The rearrangement joins TRBV20-1 to TRBJ1-5, with no clear D. The germline gives CDR1 DFQATT, CDR2 SNEGSKA (reference sequence). This CDR3 has 13 amino acids. Trimming took off 0 bases at V and 4 bases at J, with 7 bases between the two ends. In nucleotides, the CDR3 is TGCAGTGCTAGAGATCGGAGGAATCAGCCCCAGCATTTT. Translation: CSARDRRNQPQHF.

The CDR3 spells CAWSLFTTGEQYF. CDR3 bases: TGTGCCTGGAGCCTCTTTACGACAGGGGAGCAGTACTTC. The V gene is TRBV30, the J gene TRBJ2-7, with TRBD1 identical over 7 bases. From germline, CDR1 is GTSNPN and CDR2 SVGIG (reference sequence). There are 13 residues in the CDR3. J gave up 7 bases and V 3 bases, and 9 bases lay outside the gene matches.

CDR3: CATSDFGGRAANEQFF. The DNA for the CDR3 is TGTGCCACCAGTGATTTCGGCGGGAGGGCGGCTAATGAGCAGTTCTTC. The V gene is TRBV24-1, the J gene TRBJ2-1; 9 bases align to TRBD2. Germline V gives CDR1 KGHDR, CDR2 SFDVKD. The CDR3 loop spans 16 amino acids. Germline trimming cut 1 base from V and 7 bases from J; bases unmatched to any gene: 7.

The table lists this clonotype with many counts. This sequence joins TRBV20-1 and TRBJ2-1, with a possible D match to TRBD1 (6 bases). Germline CDR1 is DFQATT and CDR2 is SNEGSKA (reference sequence). The CDR3 runs to 13 residues. The V end lost 4 bases, the J end lost 4 bases, and 11 bases lay between the germline ends. CDR3 residues: CSAIPGAYNEQFF. DNA for the CDR3: TGCAGTGCTATCCCAGGGGCTTACAATGAGCAGTTCTTC.

The rearrangement links TRBV13 to TRBJ1-2, with 9 bases identical to TRBD1. Germline loops: CDR1 PRHDT, CDR2 FYEKMQ (reference sequence). The CDR3 contains 15 residues. The trim removed 0 bases at V and 4 bases at J, leaving 3 bases unmatched. In DNA, the CDR3 is TGTGCCAGCAGCTTAGGCCGGGACAGGGCCTATGGCTACACCTTC. It encodes CASSLGRDRAYGYTF.

This clonotype was found many times. The V gene is TRBV11-3, the J gene TRBJ2-7; D tentatively fits TRBD1 or TRBD2 (5 bases each). There are 14 residues in the CDR3. The V gene lost 5 bases and the J gene lost 0 bases, with 11 bases spanning the gap. Germline values: CDR1 SGHNT, CDR2 YENEEA. CDR3 amino acids: CASSPGRNSYEQYF. CDR3 DNA sequence: TGTGCCAGCAGCCCGGGACGTAACTCCTACGAGCAGTACTTC.

This clonotype was recorded many times. The V call is TRBV7-6, the J call TRBJ2-7, with D possibly being TRBD1 or TRBD2 (5 bases each). CDR3 size: 15 residues. CDR1 and CDR2 (germline): SGHVS, FNYEAQ. V shed 5 bases and J shed 3 bases, with 17 bases lying between them. The CDR3 coding sequence is TGTGCCAGCAGCCCGGCGGCCGGGGCCCTCTACGAGCAGTACTTC. This encodes CASSPAAGALYEQYF.

This clonotype was detected only a few times. The chain is built from TRBV6-2 or TRBV6-3 and TRBJ2-7; TRBD1 aligns across 7 bases. The CDR3 covers 15 residues. Germline assignment: CDR1 MNHEY and CDR2 SVGEGT. The V gene end was trimmed by 3 bases and the J gene end by 4 bases; junction bases not matched to a gene: 9. The CDR3 nucleotides are TGTGCCAGCAGTTATGAGGGGACAGATTTTTACGAGCAGTACTTC. This codes for CASSYEGTDFYEQYF.

This sequence joins TRBV28 and TRBJ2-3; the D is unclear. Between the trimmed V and J ends, which lost 3 bases and 4 bases, there was a span of 11 bases. The germline V gene encodes CDR1 MDHEN and CDR2 SYDVKM. The CDR3 is made up of 14 amino acids. This chain's CDR3 is CASSFSLRPDTQYF. As DNA, the CDR3 is TGTGCCAGCAGTTTTTCGTTGCGCCCAGATACGCAGTATTTT. Using reference TRBV28 and TRBJ2-3 for the parts outside the CDR3, the full variable domain is DVKVTQSSRYLVKRTGEKVFLECVQDMDHENMFWYRQDPGLGLRLIYFSYDVKMKEKGDIPEGYSVSREKKERFSLILESASTNQTSMYLCASSFSLRPDTQYFGPGTRLTVL.

This clonotype appeared many times. This chain uses TRBV7-3 with TRBJ2-7; D is perhaps TRBD1 (6 bases). There are 15 residues in the CDR3. Germline CDR1 reads SGHTA; CDR2 reads FQGTGA. V gave up 5 bases and J gave up 2 bases, with 16 bases separating them. The CDR3 bases are TGTGCCAGCAGCCAGTGGACAGATCCCCCCTACGAGCAGTACTTC. Residues: CASSQWTDPPYEQYF.

The V call is TRBV10-2, the J call TRBJ2-7; 9 positions match TRBD2. Germline V gene sequence: CDR1 WSHSY, CDR2 SAAADI. The length of the CDR3 is 14 residues. V was clipped by 8 bases and J by 0 bases; unmatched bases: 5. The CDR3 coding sequence is TGCGCCAGCCGGAATAGCGGGAGCTCCTACGAGCAGTACTTC. Amino acid sequence: CASRNSGSSYEQYF.

This clonotype was recorded many times. The chain joins TRBV2 to TRBJ2-7; D is perhaps TRBD1 (5 bases). The germline V gene encodes CDR1 SNHLY and CDR2 FYNNEI. Trimming cost V 0 bases and J 5 bases, with 14 bases left between them. There are 15 residues in the CDR3. This CDR3 is CASSEALQVKHEQYF. The CDR3 DNA is TGTGCCAGCAGTGAAGCGCTACAGGTGAAACACGAGCAGTACTTC. Combining the CDR3 with reference TRBV2 and TRBJ2-7 gives the whole variable domain EPEVTQTPSHQVTQMGQEVILRCVPISNHLYFYWYRQILGQKVEFLVSFYNNEISEKSEIFDDQFSVERPDGSNFTLKIRSTKLEDSAMYFCASSEALQVKHEQYFGPGTRLTVT.

V and J are TRBV6-1 and TRBJ2-1, with 12 nucleotides matching TRBD1. V trimming: 6 bases; J trimming: 9 bases; junction bases outside the gene matches: 6. The CDR3 runs to 14 residues. Germline V CDR1 and CDR2: MNHNS, SASEGT. CDR3 sequence: CASREGTGGSEQFF. CDR3 in DNA: TGTGCCAGCAGGGAGGGGACAGGGGGCAGTGAGCAGTTCTTC.

In this sample, this clonotype turned up many times. The chain uses TRBV6-2 or TRBV6-3 and TRBJ2-1, with no clear D. The V gene lost 3 bases and the J gene lost 1 base, with 7 bases spanning the gap. Germline CDR1 MNHEY, CDR2 SVGEGT. The CDR3 is 14 residues long. The CDR3 sequence is CASSYGMSYNEQFF. CDR3 bases: TGTGCCAGCAGTTATGGGATGTCCTACAATGAGCAGTTCTTC.

This clonotype was counted a few times. The chain recombines TRBV11-3 with TRBJ1-6; D call uncertain. CDR3 length: 15 amino acids. Germline CDR1 is SGHNT and CDR2 is YENEEA. The V and J ends lost 6 bases and 2 bases respectively, with 11 bases between them. The CDR3: CASRPDKTYNSPLHF. The CDR3 coding sequence is TGTGCCAGCAGACCCGACAAGACCTATAATTCACCCCTCCACTTT.

Of note for this clonotype: Sequence at one end of the junction differs from germline and may be a read error. In DNA, the CDR3 is TGCGCCAGCAGTAGACTAGCGGGAGGGCTGACCTACGAGCAGTTCTTC. Amino acid sequence: CASSRLAGGLTYEQFF. V is TRBV27 and J is TRBJ2-1, with TRBD2 identical over 14 bases. The CDR3 consists of 16 residues. Germline CDR1 is MNHEY and CDR2 is SMNVEV (reference sequence).

This clonotype was observed a few times. The rearrangement links TRBV27 to TRBJ2-7; 7 nucleotides agree with TRBD2. Germline V gives CDR1 MNHEY, CDR2 SMNVEV (reference sequence). This CDR3 spans 14 amino acids. V was pared by 3 bases and J by 4 bases, with 6 bases of the junction left unmatched. The CDR3 protein is CASSFRRERYEQYF. In DNA, the CDR3 is TGTGCCAGCAGTTTTCGGCGGGAGAGATACGAGCAGTACTTC.

This clonotype was seen many times. The J gene is TRBJ1-1, the V gene TRBV2; TRBD1 might be the D (5 bases). Per germline, CDR1 SNHLY and CDR2 FYNNEI. This CDR3 is built from 17 residues. V lost 3 bases and J 1 base, leaving 18 bases between the germline ends. The CDR3 is CASSEGPHGSSNTEAFF. CDR3 coding DNA: TGTGCCAGCAGTGAGGGGCCTCATGGCAGCTCGAACACTGAAGCTTTCTTT.

At least ten counts were recorded for this clonotype. The chain is built from TRBV20-1 and TRBJ2-1; TRBD1 or TRBD2 may be the D gene (6 bases each). Trimming stripped 2 bases from V and 1 base from J, with 18 bases between. From germline, CDR1 is DFQATT and CDR2 SNEGSKA (reference sequence). This CDR3 is built from 17 residues. The CDR3 DNA sequence: TGCAGTGCTAGAAAAGGGGGGAGTTTTTATTCCTACAATGAGCAGTTCTTC. This sequence encodes CSARKGGSFYSYNEQFF.

The chain is built from TRBV15 and TRBJ1-3; D remains ambiguous. Germline CDR1 reads LNHNV; CDR2 reads YYDKDF (reference sequence). The V and J ends lost 4 bases and 2 bases respectively, with 9 bases between them. CDR3 size: 14 residues. Written as DNA, the CDR3 is TGTGCCACCAGCAATTGGGCCACTGGAAACACCATATATTTT. Amino acid sequence: CATSNWATGNTIYF. Complete variable domain (other parts from reference TRBV15 and TRBJ1-3): DAMVIQNPRYQVTQFGKPVTLSCSQTLNHNVMYWYQQKSSQAPKLLFHYYDKDFNNEADTPDNFQSRRPNTSFCFLDIRSPGLGDTAMYLCATSNWATGNTIYFGEGSWLTVV.

This clonotype was counted a few times. The chain couples TRBV7-2 to TRBJ2-3; D is possibly TRBD1 or TRBD2 (5 bases each). V was shortened by 4 bases and J by 9 bases, with 23 bases between the two germline ends. The CDR3 loop spans 16 amino acids. CDR1 is SGHTA and CDR2 is FQGNSA in the germline V gene. The DNA for the CDR3 is TGTGCCAGCAGCTCCTTCCGGGACCAACTCACAGTGACGCAGTATTTT. It codes for CASSSFRDQLTVTQYF.

Note on this clonotype: With a much larger clone just one base away, this may be a read error. The chain combines TRBV12-3 or TRBV12-4 with TRBJ2-1; possible D gene TRBD1, 6 bases. The CDR3 length is 15 residues. CDR3 loop: CASSQRSRGRNEQSF. CDR3 sequence (DNA): TGTGCCAGCAGTCAAAGGTCCAGGGGACGCAATGAGCAGTCCTTC.